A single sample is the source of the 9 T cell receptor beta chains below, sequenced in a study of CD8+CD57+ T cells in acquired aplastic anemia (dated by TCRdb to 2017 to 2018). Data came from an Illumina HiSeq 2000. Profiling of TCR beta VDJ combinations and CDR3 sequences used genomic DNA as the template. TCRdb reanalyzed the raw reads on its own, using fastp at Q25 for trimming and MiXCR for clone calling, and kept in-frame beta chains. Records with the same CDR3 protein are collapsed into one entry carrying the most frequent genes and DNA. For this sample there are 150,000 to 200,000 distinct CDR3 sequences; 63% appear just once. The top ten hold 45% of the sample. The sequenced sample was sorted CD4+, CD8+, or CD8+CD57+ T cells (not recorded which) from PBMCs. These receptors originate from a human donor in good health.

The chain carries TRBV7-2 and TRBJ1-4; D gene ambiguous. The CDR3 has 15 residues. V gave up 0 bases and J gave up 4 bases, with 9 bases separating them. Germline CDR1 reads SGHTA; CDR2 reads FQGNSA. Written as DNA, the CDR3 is TGTGCCAGCAGCTTAGCGCAAGGAGTTAATGAAAAACTGTTTTTT. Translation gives CASSLAQGVNEKLFF.

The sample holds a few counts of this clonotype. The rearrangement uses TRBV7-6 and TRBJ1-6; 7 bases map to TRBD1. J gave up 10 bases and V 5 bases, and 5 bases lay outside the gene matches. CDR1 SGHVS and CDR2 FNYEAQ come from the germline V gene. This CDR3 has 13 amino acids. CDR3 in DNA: TGTGCCAGCAGCCAGGGGGGTGTGTCACCCCTCCACTTT. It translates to CASSQGGVSPLHF. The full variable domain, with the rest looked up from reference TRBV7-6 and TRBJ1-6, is GAGVSQSPRYKVTKRGQDVALRCDPISGHVSLYWYRQALGQGPEFLTYFNYEAQQDKSGLPNDRFSAERPEGSISTLTIQRTEQRDSAMYRCASSQGGVSPLHFGNGTRLTVT.

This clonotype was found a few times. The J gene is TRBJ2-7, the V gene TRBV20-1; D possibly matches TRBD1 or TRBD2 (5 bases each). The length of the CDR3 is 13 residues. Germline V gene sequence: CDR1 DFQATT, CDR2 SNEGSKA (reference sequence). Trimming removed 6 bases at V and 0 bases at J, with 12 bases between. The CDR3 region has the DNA TGCAGTGCCCCCGGGACGTACTCCTACGAGCAGTACTTC. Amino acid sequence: CSAPGTYSYEQYF.

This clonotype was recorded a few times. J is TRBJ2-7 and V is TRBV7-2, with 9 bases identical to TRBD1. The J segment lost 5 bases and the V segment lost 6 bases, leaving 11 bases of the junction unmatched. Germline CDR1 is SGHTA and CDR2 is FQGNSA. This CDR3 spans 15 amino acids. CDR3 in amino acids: CASRAGQGGPHEQYF. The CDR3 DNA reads TGTGCCAGCAGAGCGGGACAGGGCGGGCCCCACGAGCAGTACTTC.

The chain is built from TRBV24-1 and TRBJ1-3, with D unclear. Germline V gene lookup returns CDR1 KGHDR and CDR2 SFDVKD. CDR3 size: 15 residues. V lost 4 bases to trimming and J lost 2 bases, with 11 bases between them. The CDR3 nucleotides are TGTGCCACCAGTGACAAAGACACCCCTGGAAACACCATATATTTT. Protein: CATSDKDTPGNTIYF.

The DNA for the CDR3 is TGCGCCAGCAGCTTGTACGGCGCGGGGGACCCCACAGATACGCAGTATTTT. This codes for CASSLYGAGDPTDTQYF. The chain employs TRBV5-1 and TRBJ2-3; 7 bases map to TRBD2. Germline loops: CDR1 SGHRS, CDR2 YFSETQ. The CDR3 is 17 amino acids. Trimming took 1 base from V and 2 from J; bases not matched to a gene: 10.

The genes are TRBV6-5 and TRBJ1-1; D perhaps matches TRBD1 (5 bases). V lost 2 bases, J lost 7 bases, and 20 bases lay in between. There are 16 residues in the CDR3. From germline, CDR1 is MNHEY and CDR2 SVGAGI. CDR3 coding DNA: TGTGCCAGCAGTTACCCCGGGACTAGCGGGAGGAATGAAGCTTTCTTT. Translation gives CASSYPGTSGRNEAFF.

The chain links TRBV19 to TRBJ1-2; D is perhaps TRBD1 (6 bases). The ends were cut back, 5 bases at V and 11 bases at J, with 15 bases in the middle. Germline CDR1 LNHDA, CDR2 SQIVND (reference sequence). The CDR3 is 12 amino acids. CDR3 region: CASSSMTGHYTF. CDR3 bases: TGTGCCAGTAGTTCGATGACAGGTCATTACACCTTC.

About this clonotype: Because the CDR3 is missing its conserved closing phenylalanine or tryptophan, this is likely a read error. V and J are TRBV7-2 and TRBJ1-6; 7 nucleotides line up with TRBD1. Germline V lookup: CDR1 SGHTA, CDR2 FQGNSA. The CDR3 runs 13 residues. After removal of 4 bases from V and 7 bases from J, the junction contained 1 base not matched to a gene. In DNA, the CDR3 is TGTGCCAGCAGCTGGGACAGCAATTCACCCCTCCACTTG. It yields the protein CASSWDSNSPLHL.